The 4 T cell receptor beta chains below all came from one sample that was sequenced in a study of blood T cell repertoires in COVID-19. Generated by immunoSEQ multiplex PCR, the TCRdb table keeps only in-frame clones and is missing some. The sample consists of 200,000 to 300,000 clones, about 87% of them appearing once. Sequences were obtained from peripheral blood. The receptors stem from a woman aged 35 to 49 with acute or convalescent COVID-19.

Only one count was recorded for this clone. V is TRBV12-5 and J is TRBJ1-5, with 10 nucleotides matching TRBD1. The CDR3 is made up of 14 amino acids. Germline assignment: CDR1 LGHNT and CDR2 FRNRAP. V gave up 7 bases and J gave up 5 bases; unmatched junction bases: 5. CDR3 sequence (DNA): TGTGCTAGTGAGGCGGGACAGGGGTATCAGCCCCAGCATTTT. The encoded protein is CASEAGQGYQPQHF.

The CDR3 loop is CASSVQGQPQHF. CDR3 DNA: TGTGCCAGCAGTGTCCAGGGTCAGCCCCAGCATTTT. The chain employs TRBV28 and TRBJ1-5; D is possibly TRBD1 (5 bases). This CDR3 has 12 amino acids. Trimming left V 5 bases short and J 6 bases short, with 8 bases between. Germline assignment: CDR1 MDHEN and CDR2 SYDVKM.

The CDR3 protein is CASSLAGRFYNSPLHF. The CDR3 nucleotides read TGTGCCAGCAGCCTAGCAGGGCGGTTCTATAATTCACCCCTCCACTTT. This chain joins TRBV9 and TRBJ1-6; D might be TRBD1 (5 bases). In germline, CDR1 is SGDLS, CDR2 YYNGEE. The CDR3 is 16 residues long. Trimming removed 4 bases at V and 3 bases at J, with 14 bases between.

The genes are TRBV4-2 and TRBJ2-5; TRBD2 aligns across 13 bases. This CDR3 has 18 residues. The J segment lost 0 bases and the V segment lost 1 base, leaving 5 bases of the junction unmatched. Germline assignment: CDR1 LGHNA and CDR2 YNFKEQ. The chain's CDR3 is CASSQASTSGGYQETQYF. In DNA form, the CDR3 reads TGTGCCAGCAGCCAAGCTTCGACTAGCGGGGGGTACCAAGAGACCCAGTACTTC.